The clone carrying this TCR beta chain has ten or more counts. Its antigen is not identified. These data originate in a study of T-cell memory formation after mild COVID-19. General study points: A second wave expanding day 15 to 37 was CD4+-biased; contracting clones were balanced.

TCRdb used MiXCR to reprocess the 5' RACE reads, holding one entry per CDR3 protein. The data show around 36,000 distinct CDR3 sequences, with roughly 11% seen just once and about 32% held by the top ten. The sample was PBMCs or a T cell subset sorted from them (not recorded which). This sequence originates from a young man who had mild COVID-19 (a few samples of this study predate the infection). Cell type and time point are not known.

The CDR3 sequence is CASSAPGWGTDTQYF. CDR3 bases: TGTGCCAGCAGTGCCCCAGGGTGGGGCACAGATACGCAGTATTTT. V usage is TRBV27 and J usage is TRBJ2-3; maybe TRBD1 (5 bases). V was pared by 5 bases and J by 1 base, with 13 bases between. CDR3 length: 15 residues. The V gene's germline CDR1 is MNHEY and CDR2 SMNVEV (reference sequence).